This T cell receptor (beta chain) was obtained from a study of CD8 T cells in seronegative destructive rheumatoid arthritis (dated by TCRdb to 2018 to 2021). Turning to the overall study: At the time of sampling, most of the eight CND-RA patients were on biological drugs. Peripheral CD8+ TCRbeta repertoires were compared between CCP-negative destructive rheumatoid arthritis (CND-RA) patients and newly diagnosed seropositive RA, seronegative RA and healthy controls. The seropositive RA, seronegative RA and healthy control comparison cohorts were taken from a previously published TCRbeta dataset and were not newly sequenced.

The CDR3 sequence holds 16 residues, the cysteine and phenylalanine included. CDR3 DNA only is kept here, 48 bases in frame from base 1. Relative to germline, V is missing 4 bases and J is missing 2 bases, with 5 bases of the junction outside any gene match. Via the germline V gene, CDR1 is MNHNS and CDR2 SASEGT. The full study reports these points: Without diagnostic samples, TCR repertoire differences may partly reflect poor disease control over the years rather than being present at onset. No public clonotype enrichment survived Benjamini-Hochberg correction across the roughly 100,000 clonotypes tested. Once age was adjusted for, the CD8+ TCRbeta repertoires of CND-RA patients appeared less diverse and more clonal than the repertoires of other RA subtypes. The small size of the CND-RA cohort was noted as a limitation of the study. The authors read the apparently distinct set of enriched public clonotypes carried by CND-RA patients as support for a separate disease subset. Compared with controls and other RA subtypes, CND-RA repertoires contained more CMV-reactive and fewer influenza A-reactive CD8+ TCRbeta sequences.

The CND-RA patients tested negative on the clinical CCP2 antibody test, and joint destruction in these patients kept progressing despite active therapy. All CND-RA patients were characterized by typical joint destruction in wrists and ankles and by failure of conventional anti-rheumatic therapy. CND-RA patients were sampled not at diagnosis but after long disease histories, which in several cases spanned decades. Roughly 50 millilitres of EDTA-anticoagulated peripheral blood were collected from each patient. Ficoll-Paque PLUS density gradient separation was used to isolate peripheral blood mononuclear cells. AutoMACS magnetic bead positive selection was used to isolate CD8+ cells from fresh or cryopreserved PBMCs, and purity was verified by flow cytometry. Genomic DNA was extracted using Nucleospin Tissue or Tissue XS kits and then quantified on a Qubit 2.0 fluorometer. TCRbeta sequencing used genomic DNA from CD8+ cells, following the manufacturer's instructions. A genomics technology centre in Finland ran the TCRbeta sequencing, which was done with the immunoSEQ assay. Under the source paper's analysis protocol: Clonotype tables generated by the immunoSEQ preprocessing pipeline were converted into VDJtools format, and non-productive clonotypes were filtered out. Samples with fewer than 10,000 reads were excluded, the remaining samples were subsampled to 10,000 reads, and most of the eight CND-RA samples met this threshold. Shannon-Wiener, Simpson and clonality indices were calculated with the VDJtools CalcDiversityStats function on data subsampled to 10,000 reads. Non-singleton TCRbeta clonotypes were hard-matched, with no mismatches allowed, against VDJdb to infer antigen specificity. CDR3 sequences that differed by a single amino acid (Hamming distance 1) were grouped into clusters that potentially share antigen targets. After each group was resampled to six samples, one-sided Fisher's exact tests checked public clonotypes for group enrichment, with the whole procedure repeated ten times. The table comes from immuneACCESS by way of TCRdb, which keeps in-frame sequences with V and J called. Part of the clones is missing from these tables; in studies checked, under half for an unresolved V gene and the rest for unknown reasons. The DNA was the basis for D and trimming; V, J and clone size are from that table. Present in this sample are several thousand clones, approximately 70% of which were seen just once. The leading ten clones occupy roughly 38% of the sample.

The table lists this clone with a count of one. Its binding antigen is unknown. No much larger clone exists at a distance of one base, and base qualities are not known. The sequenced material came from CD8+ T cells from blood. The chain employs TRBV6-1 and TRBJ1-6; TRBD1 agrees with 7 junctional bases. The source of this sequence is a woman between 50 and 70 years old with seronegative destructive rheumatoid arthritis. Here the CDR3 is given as CASSVFGTAYNSPLHF. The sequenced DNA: TGTGCCAGCAGTGTCTTTGGGACAGCCTATAATTCACCCCTCCACTTT.